This T cell receptor beta chain was sequenced during a study of blood T cell repertoires in COVID-19. Study at large: Specimens from acute and convalescent COVID-19 originated in the United States, Italy and Spain. T cells, B-cell-depleted T cells, or PBMCs provided the cDNA or gDNA that served as material.

As originally analysed: By means of reference gene primer amplification, nucleated cell counts were estimated. TCRdb's copy holds only in-frame clones and misses some; the assay was immunoSEQ multiplex PCR. Clone size and V and J calls were adopted from that table, with D and trimming inferred from the DNA. The data hold approximately 170,000 clones, with about 85% observed a single time. Enrolled during active infection, Seattle patients were then followed longitudinally. A single count supports this clone. Input material: peripheral blood. The clonotype was recovered from an older woman with COVID-19, enrolled during active disease.

The CDR3 sequence: CSVEWSGTYEQYF. The CDR3 coding sequence is TGCAGCGTTGAGTGGAGCGGGACGTACGAGCAGTACTTC. The chain has TRBV29-1 and TRBJ2-7; 7 bases match TRBD2. This CDR3 region has 13 residues. Losses at the gene ends were 3 bases for V and 4 bases for J; bases not matched to a gene: 6. In germline, CDR1 is SQVTM, CDR2 ANQGSEA.